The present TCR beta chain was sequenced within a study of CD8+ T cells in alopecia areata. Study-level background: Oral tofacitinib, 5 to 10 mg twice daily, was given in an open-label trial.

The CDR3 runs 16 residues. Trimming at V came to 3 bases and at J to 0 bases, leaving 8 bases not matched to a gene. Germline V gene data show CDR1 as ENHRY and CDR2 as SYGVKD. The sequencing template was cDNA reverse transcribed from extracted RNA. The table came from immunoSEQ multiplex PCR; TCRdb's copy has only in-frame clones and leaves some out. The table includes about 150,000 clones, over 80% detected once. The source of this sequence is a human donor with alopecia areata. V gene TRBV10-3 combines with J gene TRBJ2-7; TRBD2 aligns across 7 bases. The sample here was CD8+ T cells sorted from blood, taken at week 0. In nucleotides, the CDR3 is TGTGCCATCAGTGAAGCTAGCGGTAAAACCTCCTACGAGCAGTACTTC. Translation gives CAISEASGKTSYEQYF.